Each of the 28 T cell receptor beta chains below was sequenced from the same sample in a study of T cell repertoires in cytomegalovirus infection. TCRdb independently ran MiXCR on the reads; one entry per CDR3 protein. The profile shows about 530,000 distinct CDR3 sequences, approximately 25% of them singletons. Source material: PBMCs. All receptors come from a human donor in good health (CMV status not recorded). Some clones in this sample may be carry-over from other donors' samples.

In DNA form, the CDR3 reads TGTGCCAGCACCCTGACCGAGACCCAGTACTTC. Translation gives CASTLTETQYF. This chain uses TRBV2 with TRBJ2-5, with D unresolved. The CDR3 extends over 11 amino acids. The germline V gene has CDR1 SNHLY and CDR2 FYNNEI. The V gene lost 7 bases and the J gene lost 5 bases, with 8 bases spanning the gap.

This sequence joins TRBV11-2 and TRBJ2-5, with D unresolved. Trimming cost V 5 bases and J 1 base, with 8 bases left between them. The germline CDR1 and CDR2 sequences are SGHAT and FQNNGV. The CDR3 runs to 13 residues. As DNA, the CDR3 is TGTGCCAGCAGCCTTCCTACCCAAGAGACCCAGTACTTC. The encoded protein is CASSLPTQETQYF.

This chain joins TRBV10-3 and TRBJ2-7; D is perhaps TRBD1 (6 bases). Trimming pared 4 bases from V and 6 bases from J, leaving 13 bases between. The CDR3 consists of 13 residues. Germline-derived CDR1 and CDR2 are ENHRY and SYGVKD. The CDR3 DNA reads TGTGCCATCAGTGTGGCAGGGGTGAGCGAGCAGTACTTC. Amino acids: CAISVAGVSEQYF.

This clonotype was seen at least ten times. The rearrangement uses TRBV7-2 and TRBJ2-3; D possibly corresponds to TRBD2 (5 bases). This CDR3 has 14 amino acids. V was pared by 4 bases and J by 3 bases, with 11 bases between. Per germline, CDR1 SGHTA and CDR2 FQGNSA. CDR3 loop: CASSYFGVTDTQYF. The CDR3, as DNA: TGTGCCAGCAGCTACTTCGGGGTGACAGATACGCAGTATTTT.

The gene calls are TRBV29-1 and TRBJ2-1; D is uncertain. The V end was cut by 2 bases, the J end by 8 bases, with 7 bases between. The CDR3 contains 11 residues. Looked up from germline, CDR1 is SQVTM and CDR2 is ANQGSEA. As DNA, the CDR3 is TGCAGCGTTGAACCACGTTATGAGCAGTTCTTC. Its protein is CSVEPRYEQFF.

The rearrangement joins TRBV4-1 to TRBJ2-3; 7 bases are a match to TRBD2. Germline lookup yields CDR1 MGHRA and CDR2 YSYEKL. Trimming cost V 6 bases and J 2 bases; bases outside gene matches: 17. The CDR3 is made up of 18 amino acids. The CDR3 region is CASRDWGREASDTDTQYF. CDR3 in DNA: TGCGCCAGCAGGGATTGGGGACGGGAGGCCAGCGACACAGATACGCAGTATTTT.

There are a few counts of this clonotype. CDR3 region: CSARVQGSGANVLTF. The CDR3 bases are TGCAGTGCTAGAGTACAGGGTTCTGGGGCCAACGTCCTGACTTTC. This rearrangement joins TRBV20-1 to TRBJ2-6, with D perhaps matching TRBD1 (6 bases). The V gene's germline CDR1 is DFQATT and CDR2 SNEGSKA (reference sequence). This CDR3 spans 15 amino acids. V was trimmed by 1 base and J by 1 base, leaving 8 bases between them.

The chain uses TRBV5-1 and TRBJ2-1; D could derive from TRBD1 or TRBD2 (5 bases each). CDR3 length: 15 amino acids. Germline V gene sequence: CDR1 SGHRS, CDR2 YFSETQ. V lost 0 bases and J lost 4, with 11 bases in between. The CDR3 DNA reads as TGCGCCAGCAGCTTGGCCGGGACCCATTACAATGAGCAGTTCTTC. This sequence encodes CASSLAGTHYNEQFF.

The genes are TRBV29-1 and TRBJ2-5; TRBD2 might be the D (7 bases). The CDR3 runs to 14 residues. The V and J ends lost 6 bases and 2 bases respectively, with 16 bases between them. Germline V CDR1 and CDR2: SQVTM, ANQGSEA. The DNA of the CDR3 is TGCAGCGTCCCGTTGGGAGGGGGGCAAGAGACCCAGTACTTC. Amino acids: CSVPLGGGQETQYF.

The sample holds a few counts of this clonotype. The chain is built from TRBV7-2 and TRBJ2-3; no clear D gene. The CDR3 is made up of 16 amino acids. V gave up 5 bases and J gave up 0 bases, with 15 bases separating them. Germline values: CDR1 SGHTA, CDR2 FQGNSA. This CDR3 is CASSVSTDTSTDTQYF. The CDR3 DNA reads as TGTGCCAGCAGCGTATCAACTGATACTAGCACAGATACGCAGTATTTT.

This clonotype was found a few times. The chain links TRBV4-3 to TRBJ2-1; D remains unclear. The germline V gene encodes CDR1 LGHNA and CDR2 YSLEER. The CDR3 loop spans 14 amino acids. V lost 0 bases, J lost 4 bases, and 7 bases lay in between. CDR3 DNA sequence: TGCGCCAGCAGCCAAGATGGCGGATACAATGAGCAGTTCTTC. The encoded protein is CASSQDGGYNEQFF.

This chain connects TRBV7-2 to TRBJ1-4; 8 bases fit TRBD1. The CDR3 has 16 amino acids. Germline V gives CDR1 SGHTA, CDR2 FQGNSA. Trimming cost V 5 bases and J 5 bases; bases outside gene matches: 10. The CDR3 sequence: CASSNNPGQANEKLFF. CDR3 bases: TGTGCCAGCAGCAACAACCCGGGACAGGCGAATGAAAAACTGTTTTTT. Based on the CDR3 plus reference TRBV7-2 and TRBJ1-4, the full variable domain is GAGVSQSPSNKVTEKGKDVELRCDPISGHTALYWYRQSLGQGLEFLIYFQGNSAPDKSGLPSDRFSAERTGGSVSTLTIQRTQQEDSAVYLCASSNNPGQANEKLFFGSGTQLSVL.

The chain carries TRBV11-2 and TRBJ2-3; D possibly corresponds to TRBD1 (6 bases). This CDR3 is built from 15 residues. V was shortened by 5 bases and J by 5 bases, with 17 bases between the two germline ends. CDR1 and CDR2 (germline): SGHAT, FQNNGV. The CDR3 is CASSPPGGRRDTQYF. The CDR3 bases are TGTGCCAGCAGCCCACCTGGGGGCCGGAGAGATACGCAGTATTTT.

In this sample, this clonotype turned up a few times. V gene TRBV6-5 combines with J gene TRBJ1-4; 8 positions match TRBD1. The V gene end was trimmed by 2 bases and the J gene end by 10 bases; junction bases not matched to a gene: 6. The CDR3 consists of 14 residues. CDR1 is MNHEY, CDR2 SVGAGI, per germline. CDR3 region: CASSYGQGSGKLFF. CDR3 nucleotides: TGTGCCAGCAGTTACGGACAGGGCAGTGGAAAACTGTTTTTT.

This clonotype has more than one count but fewer than ten. The chain carries TRBV7-9 and TRBJ2-7; D is ambiguous. The length of the CDR3 is 12 residues. Germline V lookup: CDR1 SEHNR, CDR2 FQNEAQ (reference sequence). V was cut by 0 bases and J by 5 bases, with 5 bases left in between. The CDR3 DNA sequence: TGTGCCAGCAGCTTAGCGATCGACGAGCAGTACTTC. Amino acid sequence: CASSLAIDEQYF.

This clonotype was picked up many times. V gene TRBV7-2 combines with J gene TRBJ2-3; D is possibly TRBD1 or TRBD2 (5 bases each). The germline V gene encodes CDR1 SGHTA and CDR2 FQGNSA. The CDR3 sequence is 15 residues long. V lost 0 bases and J lost 4, with 11 bases in between. As DNA, the CDR3 is TGTGCCAGCAGCTTAGCCAGGGACCGCCCAGATACGCAGTATTTT. This codes for CASSLARDRPDTQYF.

The CDR3 nucleotides are TGTGCCAGTAGTCCCCATGGGAGGCGGGAGAACGTAGATACGCAGTATTTT. Its protein product is CASSPHGRRENVDTQYF. The chain has TRBV19 and TRBJ2-3; 7 bases fit TRBD2. The CDR3 length is 17 residues. Trimming took 5 bases from V and 5 from J; bases not matched to a gene: 16. CDR1 is LNHDA, CDR2 SQIVND, per germline (reference sequence).

This clonotype was seen a handful of times. The chain combines TRBV9 with TRBJ2-7, with D unresolved. Germline CDR1 SGDLS, CDR2 YYNGEE. Trimming took 0 bases from V and 7 from J, leaving 17 bases between them. The CDR3 sequence is 15 residues long. CDR3 DNA sequence: TGTGCCAGCAGCGTAGGCCCACTCCCAGCCAGAGAGCAGTACTTC. It specifies CASSVGPLPAREQYF.

This clonotype showed up many times. The genes are TRBV7-2 and TRBJ2-5; D is uncertain. The V and J ends lost 10 bases and 5 bases respectively, with 11 bases between them. Germline loops: CDR1 SGHTA, CDR2 FQGNSA. There are 11 residues in the CDR3. CDR3 in amino acids: CATSDLETQYF. The CDR3 DNA follows: TGTGCCACGTCCGATTTGGAGACCCAGTACTTC.

The chain is built from TRBV7-6 and TRBJ2-3, with 7 bases matching TRBD2. This CDR3 has 16 amino acids. The junction had 7 bases not matched to a gene; V was cut back by 3 bases and J by 1 base. Germline V CDR1 and CDR2: SGHVS, FNYEAQ. CDR3 nucleotides: TGTGCCAGCAGCTTGTACCCGGGAGGAGGCACAGATACGCAGTATTTT. Its translation is CASSLYPGGGTDTQYF.

The V and J genes are TRBV6-5 and TRBJ1-2; possibly TRBD1 for D (6 bases). CDR1 is MNHEY and CDR2 is SVGAGI in the germline V gene. The CDR3 runs to 13 residues. Deletions cut 2 bases from V and 8 bases from J, with 12 bases between. The CDR3 coding sequence is TGTGCCAGCAGTTACGGGCCAGACAGGGGCTACACCTTC. Its protein product is CASSYGPDRGYTF.

The V call is TRBV7-4, the J call TRBJ2-6; D is possibly TRBD1 (6 bases). Germline CDR1 is SGHVT and CDR2 is SQSDAQ. Trimming took 5 bases from V and 2 from J, leaving 13 bases between them. CDR3 size: 16 residues. DNA for the CDR3: TGTGCCAGCAGCAAAACAGGGAGACCTGGGGCCAACGTCCTGACTTTC. Protein sequence: CASSKTGRPGANVLTF.

This chain joins TRBV12-3 or TRBV12-4 and TRBJ1-1, with TRBD1 matching 8 bases. The CDR3 sequence is 16 residues long. After removal of 1 base from V and 7 bases from J, the junction contained 11 bases not matched to a gene. The chain's CDR3 is CASSLGSGTGIGEAFF. The DNA of the CDR3 is TGTGCCAGCAGTTTAGGGTCTGGGACAGGAATAGGTGAAGCTTTCTTT.

V gene TRBV12-3 or TRBV12-4 combines with J gene TRBJ1-1, with TRBD1 matching 7 bases. V was clipped by 5 bases and J by 10 bases; unmatched bases: 7. CDR3 size: 12 residues. The CDR3 sequence: CASSPTRGGAFF. Written as DNA, the CDR3 is TGTGCCAGCAGTCCGACCAGGGGGGGAGCTTTCTTT.

This clonotype was found a few times. The chain couples TRBV7-2 to TRBJ1-1; D may be TRBD1 (5 bases). Germline V CDR1 and CDR2: SGHTA, FQGNSA. V was clipped by 6 bases and J by 1 base, with 15 bases between them. This CDR3 has 15 amino acids. CDR3 in DNA: TGTGCCAGCAGAAAAAACCAGGGAGGGAACACTGAAGCTTTCTTT. Translation gives CASRKNQGGNTEAFF.

The rearrangement links TRBV27 to TRBJ2-1, with 10 nucleotides matching TRBD2. The CDR3 covers 15 residues. CDR1 MNHEY and CDR2 SMNVEV come from the germline V gene (reference sequence). With 6 bases clipped from V and 4 bases from J, the junction kept 6 bases outside the gene matches. The CDR3 coding sequence is TGTGCCAGCAGACGGACTAGCGGTCTATACAATGAGCAGTTCTTC. Protein: CASRRTSGLYNEQFF.

CDR3 region: CASSLDPTGIYGYTF. CDR3 bases: TGTGCCAGCAGCTTGGACCCGACCGGTATCTATGGCTACACCTTC. The J gene is TRBJ1-2, the V gene TRBV5-5; no clear D gene. Trimming pared 0 bases from V and 4 bases from J, leaving 13 bases between. The CDR3 runs 15 residues. Germline values: CDR1 SGHKS, CDR2 YYEKEE (reference sequence).

The chain has TRBV28 and TRBJ1-1, with D perhaps matching TRBD1 (5 bases). Germline V gene lookup returns CDR1 MDHEN and CDR2 SYDVKM. V lost 4 bases to trimming and J lost 7 bases, with 13 bases between them. The CDR3 runs to 13 residues. CDR3 residues: CASSSEPGVEAFF. The CDR3 nucleotides read TGTGCCAGCAGTTCCGAACCGGGGGTTGAAGCTTTCTTT.